The rows below give T cell receptor beta chains drawn from one sample of a study of OX40 agonist ivuxolimab in advanced cancers. Produced via immunoSEQ multiplex PCR; TCRdb's table is partial and in-frame only. This repertoire shows roughly 69,000 clones, roughly nine tenths found once; its top ten account for 4.2%. The source was CD4+ or CD8+ T cells sorted from blood, collected in a trial of the OX40 agonist ivuxolimab. The receptor set was obtained from an adult with an advanced solid tumor such as melanoma, head and neck, liver or kidney cancer. Both conserved end residues are part of each CDR3. The D gene is left open where the match is weak. Not every row has a clone size; where given, it reads once, few, many or a size class.

j_gene: TRBJ2-1
d_gene: TRBD2
abundance: .
v_gene: TRBV6-1
CDR3aa: CASSSGGEGNEQFF
CDR3nt: TGTGCCAGCAGTAGCGGGGGGGAAGGCAATGAGCAGTTCTTC

j_gene: TRBJ2-7
d_gene: TRBD1
abundance: .
v_gene: TRBV27
CDR3aa: CASKHGTGPTYEQYF
CDR3nt: TGTGCCAGCAAACATGGGACAGGGCCCACTTACGAGCAGTACTTC

j_gene: TRBJ1-1
d_gene: .
abundance: .
v_gene: TRBV7-9
CDR3aa: CASTSSTEAFF
CDR3nt: TGTGCCAGCACCTCATCTACTGAAGCTTTCTTT

j_gene: TRBJ2-1
d_gene: TRBD1
abundance: .
v_gene: TRBV7-3
CDR3aa: CASSLGQGPYNEQFF
CDR3nt: TGTGCCAGCAGCTTAGGACAGGGTCCCTACAATGAGCAGTTCTTC

j_gene: TRBJ1-2
d_gene: .
abundance: .
v_gene: TRBV4-1
CDR3aa: CASRNIKNGYTF
CDR3nt: TGCGCCAGCAGGAACATTAAGAATGGCTACACCTTC

j_gene: TRBJ1-5
d_gene: TRBD1
abundance: .
v_gene: TRBV28
CDR3aa: CASRLPQGDQPQHF
CDR3nt: TGTGCCAGCAGGCTCCCCCAGGGGGATCAGCCCCAGCATTTT

j_gene: TRBJ1-2
d_gene: TRBD1
abundance: once
v_gene: TRBV15
CDR3aa: CATSRDRGFYGYTF
CDR3nt: TGTGCCACCAGCAGGGACAGGGGGTTTTATGGCTACACCTTC

j_gene: TRBJ2-5
d_gene: .
abundance: .
v_gene: TRBV7-6
CDR3aa: CASSLSRGSQETQYF
CDR3nt: TGTGCCAGCAGCTTATCTAGGGGGAGTCAGGAGACCCAGTACTTC

j_gene: TRBJ2-2
d_gene: TRBD1
abundance: .
v_gene: TRBV6-4
CDR3aa: CASSDSQGATGELFF
CDR3nt: TGTGCCAGCAGTGACTCACAGGGGGCCACCGGGGAGCTGTTTTTT

j_gene: TRBJ2-1
d_gene: TRBD2
abundance: .
v_gene: TRBV7-9
CDR3aa: CASSRGLAARADEQFF
CDR3nt: TGTGCCAGCAGTCGGGGACTAGCGGCTAGGGCGGATGAGCAGTTCTTC

j_gene: TRBJ2-7
d_gene: .
abundance: .
v_gene: TRBV4-3
CDR3aa: CASSQDWAVSSYEQYF
CDR3nt: TGCGCCAGCAGCCAAGATTGGGCGGTGAGCTCCTACGAGCAGTACTTC

j_gene: TRBJ2-1
d_gene: TRBD1
abundance: .
v_gene: TRBV27
CDR3aa: CASSLSGQTYDEQFF
CDR3nt: TGTGCCAGCAGTTTATCGGGACAGACGTACGATGAGCAGTTCTTC

j_gene: TRBJ2-2
d_gene: .
abundance: once
v_gene: TRBV4-3
CDR3aa: CASSQDSALTGNTGELFF
CDR3nt: TGCGCCAGCAGCCAAGACTCCGCGTTGACAGGGAACACCGGGGAGCTGTTTTTT

j_gene: TRBJ2-4
d_gene: .
abundance: .
v_gene: TRBV5-4
CDR3aa: CASSPDPGDQNIQYF
CDR3nt: TGTGCCAGCAGCCCGGACCCAGGGGACCAAAACATTCAGTACTTC

j_gene: TRBJ2-6
d_gene: .
abundance: .
v_gene: TRBV15
CDR3aa: CATSRDLTGSGANVLTF
CDR3nt: TGTGCCACCAGCAGAGATCTAACAGGGTCTGGGGCCAACGTCCTGACTTTC

j_gene: TRBJ1-5
d_gene: .
abundance: .
v_gene: TRBV7-9
CDR3aa: CASSHHGWEHMRPQHF
CDR3nt: TGTGCCAGCAGCCACCATGGGTGGGAACATATGAGGCCCCAGCATTTT

j_gene: TRBJ2-2
d_gene: .
abundance: .
v_gene: TRBV6-4
CDR3aa: CASSDSWDTGELFF
CDR3nt: TGTGCCAGCAGTGACTCCTGGGACACCGGGGAGCTGTTTTTT

j_gene: TRBJ2-7
d_gene: .
abundance: .
v_gene: TRBV9
CDR3aa: CASSGGESYEQYF
CDR3nt: TGTGCCAGCAGCGGCGGTGAATCCTACGAGCAGTACTTC

j_gene: TRBJ1-5
d_gene: .
abundance: few
v_gene: TRBV27
CDR3aa: CASSLQGSNQPQHF
CDR3nt: TGTGCCAGCAGTTTACAGGGAAGCAATCAGCCCCAGCATTTT

j_gene: TRBJ2-5
d_gene: .
abundance: .
v_gene: TRBV27
CDR3aa: CASSDGKTQYF
CDR3nt: TGTGCCAGCTCGGACGGGAAGACCCAGTACTTC

j_gene: TRBJ2-4
d_gene: .
abundance: .
v_gene: TRBV4-1
CDR3aa: CASSELAKNIQYF
CDR3nt: TGCGCCAGCTCCGAACTAGCCAAAAACATTCAGTACTTC

j_gene: TRBJ2-7
d_gene: TRBD1
abundance: .
v_gene: TRBV5-8
CDR3aa: CASSQGAYEQYF
CDR3nt: TGTGCCAGCAGTCAGGGGGCGTACGAGCAGTACTTC

j_gene: TRBJ1-1
d_gene: .
abundance: .
v_gene: TRBV6-6
CDR3aa: CASTLPQLNTEAFF
CDR3nt: TGTGCCAGCACTCTTCCACAGTTGAACACTGAAGCTTTCTTT

j_gene: TRBJ1-2
d_gene: .
abundance: .
v_gene: TRBV9
CDR3aa: CASSPFLPQQGYGYTF
CDR3nt: TGTGCCAGCAGCCCCTTTCTTCCCCAACAGGGCTATGGCTACACCTTC

j_gene: TRBJ2-3
d_gene: .
abundance: once
v_gene: TRBV13
CDR3aa: CASRWGRGNTDTQYF
CDR3nt: TGTGCCAGCAGGTGGGGCCGGGGGAATACAGATACGCAGTATTTT

j_gene: TRBJ2-1
d_gene: TRBD1
abundance: .
v_gene: TRBV10-3
CDR3aa: CAISEGQGNEQFF
CDR3nt: TGTGCCATCAGCGAGGGACAGGGGAATGAGCAGTTCTTC

j_gene: TRBJ1-2
d_gene: TRBD1
abundance: .
v_gene: TRBV27
CDR3aa: CASSTTGESYGYTF
CDR3nt: TGTGCCAGCAGTACGACAGGGGAATCCTATGGCTACACCTTC

j_gene: TRBJ2-3
d_gene: .
abundance: .
v_gene: TRBV19
CDR3aa: CASSIRGYSTDTQYF
CDR3nt: TGTGCCAGTAGTATAAGGGGTTATAGCACAGATACGCAGTATTTT

j_gene: TRBJ2-5
d_gene: .
abundance: .
v_gene: TRBV4-1
CDR3aa: CASSQGDQETQYF
CDR3nt: TGCGCCAGCAGCCAGGGTGACCAAGAGACCCAGTACTTC

j_gene: TRBJ2-7
d_gene: .
abundance: .
v_gene: TRBV7-2
CDR3aa: CASSLGGPYEQYF
CDR3nt: TGTGCCAGCAGCTTAGGGGGTCCCTACGAGCAGTACTTC

j_gene: TRBJ1-2
d_gene: .
abundance: .
v_gene: TRBV5-1
CDR3aa: CASSVSGYGYTF
CDR3nt: TGCGCCAGCAGCGTCTCAGGCTATGGCTACACCTTC

j_gene: TRBJ2-1
d_gene: .
abundance: .
v_gene: TRBV27
CDR3aa: CASSPGLTYNEQFF
CDR3nt: TGTGCCAGCAGTCCGGGACTCACTTACAATGAGCAGTTCTTC

j_gene: TRBJ1-5
d_gene: .
abundance: few
v_gene: TRBV4-1
CDR3aa: CASSQDNSLQPQHF
CDR3nt: TGCGCCAGCAGCCAAGATAACAGCCTACAGCCCCAGCATTTT

j_gene: TRBJ2-2
d_gene: .
abundance: .
v_gene: TRBV4-1
CDR3aa: CASSQDGGFTGELFF
CDR3nt: TGCGCCAGCAGCCAAGATGGAGGGTTCACCGGGGAGCTGTTTTTT

j_gene: TRBJ1-2
d_gene: .
abundance: few
v_gene: TRBV7-9
CDR3aa: CASSLVAGDGYTF
CDR3nt: TGTGCCAGCAGCTTAGTAGCAGGGGATGGCTACACCTTC

j_gene: TRBJ1-1
d_gene: .
abundance: .
v_gene: TRBV27
CDR3aa: CASRPGGGYTEAFF
CDR3nt: TGTGCCAGCAGGCCCGGTGGGGGGTACACTGAAGCTTTCTTT

j_gene: TRBJ2-3
d_gene: .
abundance: .
v_gene: TRBV9
CDR3aa: CASGGGGGTDTQYF
CDR3nt: TGTGCCAGCGGAGGTGGCGGTGGGACAGATACGCAGTATTTT